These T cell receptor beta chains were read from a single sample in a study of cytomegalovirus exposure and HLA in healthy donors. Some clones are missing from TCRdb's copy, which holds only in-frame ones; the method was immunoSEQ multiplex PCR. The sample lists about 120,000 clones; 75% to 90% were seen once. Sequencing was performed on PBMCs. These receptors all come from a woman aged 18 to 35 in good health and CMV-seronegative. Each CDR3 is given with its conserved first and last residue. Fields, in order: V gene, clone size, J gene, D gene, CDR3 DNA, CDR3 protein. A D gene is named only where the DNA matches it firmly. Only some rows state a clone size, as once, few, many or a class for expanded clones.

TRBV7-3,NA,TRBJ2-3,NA,TGTGCCAGCACCCGGGAAGGGAGGAGCACAGATACGCAGTATTTT,CASTREGRSTDTQYF
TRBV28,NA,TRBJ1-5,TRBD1,TGTGCCAGCAGCCCCCGGACAGGATATCAGCCCCAGCATTTT,CASSPRTGYQPQHF
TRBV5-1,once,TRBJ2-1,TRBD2,TGCGCCAGCAGCTTGAGTGCTAGCGGGATATACAATGAGCAGTTCTTC,CASSLSASGIYNEQFF
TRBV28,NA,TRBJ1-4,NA,TGTGCCAGCAGCCACAGGGCAACTAATGAAAAACTGTTTTTT,CASSHRATNEKLFF
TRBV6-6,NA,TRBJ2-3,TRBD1,TGTGCCAGCAGTACCACGGGACAGGGAACAGATACGCAGTATTTT,CASSTTGQGTDTQYF
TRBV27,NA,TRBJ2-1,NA,TGTGCCAGCACAGGGCAGGGCGGCTACAATGAGCAGTTCTTC,CASTGQGGYNEQFF
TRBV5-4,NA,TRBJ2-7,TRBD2,TGTGCCAGCAGCCGAGGCCTAGCGGGAGATGAGCAGTACTTC,CASSRGLAGDEQYF
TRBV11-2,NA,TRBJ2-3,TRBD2,TGTGCCAGCAGCCGAGGACTAGCGGGGGCCGCCGGGGGAGATACGCAGTATTTT,CASSRGLAGAAGGDTQYF
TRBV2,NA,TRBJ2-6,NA,TGTGCCAGCAGTGATTACTCTGGGGCCAACGTCCTGACTTTC,CASSDYSGANVLTF
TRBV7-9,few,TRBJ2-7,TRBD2,TGTGCCAGCAGCGGGACTAGCGGAGAGGCGAGAGAGCAGTACTTC,CASSGTSGEAREQYF
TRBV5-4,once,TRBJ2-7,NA,TGTGCCAGCAGCGCCACTGGGCCCTCCTACGAGCAGTACTTC,CASSATGPSYEQYF
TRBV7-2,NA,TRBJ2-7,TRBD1,TGTGCCAGCAGCTCCCGGGACAGGGGAGGCGAGCAGTACTTC,CASSSRDRGGEQYF
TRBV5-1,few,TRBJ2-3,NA,TGCGCCAGCAGCTCGAACTTAGGGGCCACAGATACGCAGTATTTT,CASSSNLGATDTQYF
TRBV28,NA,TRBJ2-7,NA,TGTGCCAGCAGTTTTACACGGGGGAGGTACGAGCAGTACTTC,CASSFTRGRYEQYF
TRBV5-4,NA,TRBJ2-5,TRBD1,TGTGCCAGCAGCTTGGATCATCAGGGGGCGAGGAGAGAGACCCAGTACTTC,CASSLDHQGARRETQYF
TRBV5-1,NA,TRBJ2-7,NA,TGCGCCAGCAGCTTGGATTCAGACTCCTACGAGCAGTACTTC,CASSLDSDSYEQYF
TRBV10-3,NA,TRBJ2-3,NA,TGTGCCATCAGCGGGGATCAGGGGAGCACAGATACGCAGTATTTT,CAISGDQGSTDTQYF
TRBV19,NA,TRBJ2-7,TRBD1,TGTGCCAGTAGTTCCGGGACAGGGGCCTACGAGCAGTACTTC,CASSSGTGAYEQYF
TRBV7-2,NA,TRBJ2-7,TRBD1,TGTGCCAGCAGCTGGCAGGGGGTTTACGAGCAGTACTTC,CASSWQGVYEQYF
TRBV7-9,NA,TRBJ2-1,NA,TGTGCCAGCGGGCCCGGACTCCTCAATGAGCAGTTCTTC,CASGPGLLNEQFF
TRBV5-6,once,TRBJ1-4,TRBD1,TGTGCCAGCAGCTTTGGGACAGGGAATGAAAAACTGTTTTTT,CASSFGTGNEKLFF
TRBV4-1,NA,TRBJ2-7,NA,TGCGCCAGCAGCCAGAGGGAACTCTACGAGCAGTACTTC,CASSQRELYEQYF
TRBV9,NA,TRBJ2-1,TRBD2,TGTGCCAGCAGCGTAGAAGGGCGGGAGGATGCCAATGAGCAGTTCTTC,CASSVEGREDANEQFF
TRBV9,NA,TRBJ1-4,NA,TGTGCCAGCAGCGTAGGGGAGTCGGGTTTTTTGGAAAAACTGTTTTTT,CASSVGESGFLEKLFF
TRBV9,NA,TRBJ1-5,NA,TGTGCCAGCAGCGTAGGCCAGGGTAATCAGCCCCAGCATTTT,CASSVGQGNQPQHF
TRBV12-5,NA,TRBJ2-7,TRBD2,TGTGCTAGTGGTTTGCTATTTAGCGGGAGTGGCTACGAGCAGTACTTC,CASGLLFSGSGYEQYF
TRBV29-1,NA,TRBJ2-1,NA,TGCAGCCCAATGGACAGCAATGAGCAGTTCTTC,CSPMDSNEQFF
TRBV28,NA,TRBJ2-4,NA,TGTGCCAGCAGTTTAGGGGCGCACGCGCGAAACATTCAGTACTTC,CASSLGAHARNIQYF
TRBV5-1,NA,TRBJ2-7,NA,TGCGCCAGCAGCTTGGAAGTCGCGCCGACAGCCTACGAGCAGTACTTC,CASSLEVAPTAYEQYF
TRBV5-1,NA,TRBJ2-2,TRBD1,TGCGCCAGCAGATTGGACAGGGTAACCGGGGAGCTGTTTTTT,CASRLDRVTGELFF
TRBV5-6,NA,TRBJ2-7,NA,TGTGCCAGCAGCTTGGCCGGGACTGCCTACGAGCAGTACTTC,CASSLAGTAYEQYF
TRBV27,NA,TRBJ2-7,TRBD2,TGTGCCAGCAGTTTAGGCCTAGCGGGATACGAGCAGTACTTC,CASSLGLAGYEQYF
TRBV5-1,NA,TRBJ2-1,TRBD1,TGCGCCAGCAGACGTCAGGGGGCTTTAAATGAGCAGTTCTTC,CASRRQGALNEQFF
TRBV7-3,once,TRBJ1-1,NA,TGTGCCAGCAGCACGACGGGGGGAGGCGAAGCTTTCTTT,CASSTTGGGEAFF
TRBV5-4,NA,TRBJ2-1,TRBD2,TGTGCCAGCAGCGGCCACGGGACTAGCAGGTACAATGAGCAGTTCTTC,CASSGHGTSRYNEQFF
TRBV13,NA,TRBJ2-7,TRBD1,TGTGCCAGCAGCTTTGGGACAGGGGGGGACGAGCAGTACTTC,CASSFGTGGDEQYF
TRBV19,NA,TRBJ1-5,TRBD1,TGTGCCAGCACCGGACAGGTAGCACAGCCCCAGCATTTT,CASTGQVAQPQHF
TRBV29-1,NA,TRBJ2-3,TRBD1,TGCAGCGTTGTCGACAGGGGTTGGGATACGCAGTATTTT,CSVVDRGWDTQYF
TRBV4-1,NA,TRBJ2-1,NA,TGCGCCAGCAGCCAGATCGGGGGGCGGGAGATCTACAATGAGCAGTTCTTC,CASSQIGGREIYNEQFF
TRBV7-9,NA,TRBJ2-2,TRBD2,TGTGCCAGCAATCATAGACGGGACTCCGGGGGGACCGGGGAGCTGTTTTTT,CASNHRRDSGGTGELFF
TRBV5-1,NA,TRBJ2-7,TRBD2,TGCGCCAGCAGCTTGGGACAAAAACTAGCGGGATACGAGCAGTACTTC,CASSLGQKLAGYEQYF
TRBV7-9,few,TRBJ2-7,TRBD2,TGTGCCAGCAGCTTAGATTCTAGCGGACTCACCTTC,CASSLDSSGLTF
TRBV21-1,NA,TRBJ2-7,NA,TGTGCCAGCAGCAATCGAGATCCACAGAAGGATTACGAGCAGTACTTC,CASSNRDPQKDYEQYF
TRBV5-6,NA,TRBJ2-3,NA,TGTGCCAGCAGCTACGGGGAGACAGATACGCAGTATTTT,CASSYGETDTQYF
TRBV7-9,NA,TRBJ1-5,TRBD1,TGTGCCAGCAGCCCGGGACAGGGGGCAGGTCAGCCCCAGCATTTT,CASSPGQGAGQPQHF
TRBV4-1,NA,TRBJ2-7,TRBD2,TGCGCCAGCAGCCAAGGGCTAGCGGACTACGAGCAGTACTTC,CASSQGLADYEQYF
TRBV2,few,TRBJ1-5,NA,TGTGCCTCAAGACAGGTAAATCAGCCCCAGCATTTT,CASRQVNQPQHF